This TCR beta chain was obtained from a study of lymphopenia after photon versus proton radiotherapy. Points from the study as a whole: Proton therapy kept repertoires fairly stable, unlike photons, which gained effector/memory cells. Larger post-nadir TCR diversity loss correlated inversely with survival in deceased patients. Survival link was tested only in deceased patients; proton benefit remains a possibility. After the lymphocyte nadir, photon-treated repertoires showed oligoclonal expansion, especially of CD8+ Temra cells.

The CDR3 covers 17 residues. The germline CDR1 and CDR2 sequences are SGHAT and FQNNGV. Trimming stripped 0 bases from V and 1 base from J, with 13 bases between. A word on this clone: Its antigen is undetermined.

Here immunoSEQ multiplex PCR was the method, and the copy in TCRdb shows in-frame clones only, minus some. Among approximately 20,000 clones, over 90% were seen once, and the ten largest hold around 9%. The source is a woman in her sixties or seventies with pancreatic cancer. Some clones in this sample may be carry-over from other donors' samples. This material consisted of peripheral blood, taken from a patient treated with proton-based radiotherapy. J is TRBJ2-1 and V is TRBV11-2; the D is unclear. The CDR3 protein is CASSLDFGYISYNEQFF. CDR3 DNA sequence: TGTGCCAGCAGCTTAGATTTCGGGTATATTTCCTACAATGAGCAGTTCTTC.